This entry describes one TCR beta chain. These data come from a study of blood T cell repertoires in COVID-19. Turning to the study itself: T cells, B-cell-depleted T cells, or PBMCs provided the cDNA or gDNA that served as material.

The V end was cut by 0 bases, the J end by 0 bases, with 7 bases between. Germline CDR1 and CDR2: SGHTS and YDEGEE. The CDR3 is 15 residues long. Profiling relied on immunoSEQ multiplex PCR, and the TCRdb table lists in-frame clones only, not all of them. The sample lists 20,000 to 25,000 clones; nearly 75% were seen once. Sequenced input: peripheral blood. The chain is built from TRBV5-8 and TRBJ2-1; unclear D gene. The TCR sequence derives from a human donor in a cohort sampled during active or convalescent COVID-19. The CDR3 sequence: CASSLGAFSYNEQFF. As DNA, the CDR3 is TGTGCCAGCAGCTTGGGAGCATTCTCCTACAATGAGCAGTTCTTC.